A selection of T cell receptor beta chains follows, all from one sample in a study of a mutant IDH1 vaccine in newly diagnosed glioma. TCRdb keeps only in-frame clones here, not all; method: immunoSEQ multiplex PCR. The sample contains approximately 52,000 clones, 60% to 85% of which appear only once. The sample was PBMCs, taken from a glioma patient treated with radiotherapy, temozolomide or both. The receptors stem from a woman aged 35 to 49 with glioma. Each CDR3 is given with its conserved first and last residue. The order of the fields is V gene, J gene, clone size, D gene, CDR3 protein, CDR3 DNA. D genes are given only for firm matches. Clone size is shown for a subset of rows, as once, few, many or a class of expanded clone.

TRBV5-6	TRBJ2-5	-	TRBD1	CASSLTGQGGETQYF	TGTGCCAGCAGCTTGACTGGACAGGGGGGGGAGACCCAGTACTTC
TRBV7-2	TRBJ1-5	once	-	CASSLQGNQPQHF	TGTGCCAGCAGCCTACAGGGCAATCAGCCCCAGCATTTT
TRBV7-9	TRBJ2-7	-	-	CASSLAGVFYEQYF	TGTGCCAGCAGCTTAGCAGGGGTTTTCTACGAGCAGTACTTC
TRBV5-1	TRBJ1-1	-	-	CASSLETVTEAFF	TGCGCCAGCAGCTTGGAGACAGTCACTGAAGCTTTCTTT
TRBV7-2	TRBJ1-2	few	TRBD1	CASSKRQGLPF	TGTGCCAGCAGCAAACGACAGGGCCTACCGTTC
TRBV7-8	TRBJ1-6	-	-	CASTIDFSPLHF	TGTGCCAGCACCATCGACTTTTCACCCCTCCACTTT
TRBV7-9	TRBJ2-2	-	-	CASSPTMVNTGELFF	TGTGCCAGCAGCCCCACCATGGTGAACACCGGGGAGCTGTTTTTT
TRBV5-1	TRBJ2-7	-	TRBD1	CASSLRTGYYEQYF	TGCGCCAGCAGCTTGAGGACAGGGTACTACGAGCAGTACTTC
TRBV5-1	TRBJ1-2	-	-	CASSLATANYGYTF	TGCGCCAGCAGCCTAGCAACGGCTAACTATGGCTACACCTTC
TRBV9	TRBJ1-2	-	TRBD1	CASSWSTGSNYGYTF	TGTGCCAGCAGCTGGTCGACAGGGAGTAACTATGGCTACACCTTC
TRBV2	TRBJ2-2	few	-	CASARGVTGELFF	TGTGCCAGCGCCCGCGGGGTCACCGGGGAGCTGTTTTTT
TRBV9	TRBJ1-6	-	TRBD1	CASSAPGQGAHSPLHF	TGTGCCAGCAGCGCACCGGGACAGGGGGCGCATTCACCCCTCCACTTT
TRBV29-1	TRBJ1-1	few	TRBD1	CSVARLGQGGTEAFF	TGCAGCGTTGCCCGATTGGGACAGGGAGGAACTGAAGCTTTCTTT
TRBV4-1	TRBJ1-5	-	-	CASSQVPGLGGNQPQHF	TGCGCCAGCAGCCAAGTTCCGGGCCTAGGAGGCAATCAGCCCCAGCATTTT
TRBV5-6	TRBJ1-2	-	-	CASSVWTKGYGYTF	TGTGCCAGCAGCGTTTGGACAAAGGGCTATGGCTACACCTTC
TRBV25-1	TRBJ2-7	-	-	CATGAPYEQYF	TGTGCCACGGGGGCCCCCTACGAGCAGTACTTC